The clone carrying this T cell receptor beta chain has only a few counts. This specimen belongs to a study of beta chain features in type 1 diabetes. Since all of the isolated RNA was reverse transcribed, expressed TCRB transcripts were what got sequenced. Method: immunoSEQ multiplex PCR; TCRdb's copy keeps in-frame clones and lacks some. The sample holds 360,000 or so clones, roughly 21% seen once. The germline V gene encodes CDR1 LNHDA and CDR2 SQIVND (reference sequence). V lost 6 bases and J lost 6; bases outside the gene matches: 6. The CDR3 extends over 13 amino acids. The sequencing sample was made of naive CD4+ T cells from blood. The chain employs TRBV19 and TRBJ1-1, with 8 bases aligning to TRBD1. The TCR comes from a woman aged 18-35 years in good health. The DNA for the CDR3 is TGTGCCAGTAGAACCAGGGGGCAAGCTGAAGCTTTCTTT. Translating it yields CASRTRGQAEAFF.